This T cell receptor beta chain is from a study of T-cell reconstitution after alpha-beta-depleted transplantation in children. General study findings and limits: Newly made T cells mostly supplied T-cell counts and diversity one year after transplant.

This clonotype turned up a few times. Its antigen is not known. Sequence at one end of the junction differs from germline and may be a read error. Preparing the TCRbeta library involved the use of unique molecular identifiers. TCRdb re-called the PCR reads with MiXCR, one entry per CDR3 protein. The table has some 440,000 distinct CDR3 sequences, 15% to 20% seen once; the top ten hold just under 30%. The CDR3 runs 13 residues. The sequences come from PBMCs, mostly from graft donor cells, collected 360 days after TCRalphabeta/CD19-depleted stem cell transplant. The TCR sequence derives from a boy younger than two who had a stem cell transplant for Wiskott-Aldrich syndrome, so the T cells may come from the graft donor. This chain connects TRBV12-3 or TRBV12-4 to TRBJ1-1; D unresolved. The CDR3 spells CASGFALETEAFF. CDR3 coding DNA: TGTGCCAGCGGTTTCGCGTTGGAGACTGAAGCTTTCTTT.